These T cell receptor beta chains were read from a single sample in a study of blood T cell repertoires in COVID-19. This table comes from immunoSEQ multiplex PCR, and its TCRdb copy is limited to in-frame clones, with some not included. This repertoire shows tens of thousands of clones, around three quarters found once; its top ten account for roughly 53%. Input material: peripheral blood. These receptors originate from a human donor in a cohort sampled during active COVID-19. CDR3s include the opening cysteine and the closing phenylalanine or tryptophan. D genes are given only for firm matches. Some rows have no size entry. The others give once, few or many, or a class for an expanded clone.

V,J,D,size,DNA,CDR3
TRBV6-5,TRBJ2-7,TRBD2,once,TGTGCCAGCAGTTACTCCGGGGGAGGGTCTTATTGGCCGTACTTC,CASSYSGGGSYWPYF
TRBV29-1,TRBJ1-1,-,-,TGCAGCGTTGGTGCCTCGACAGCCGAACAGAACACTGAAGCTTTCTTT,CSVGASTAEQNTEAFF
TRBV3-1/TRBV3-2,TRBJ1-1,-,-,TGTGCCAGCAGCCAAGGACTAGGAACTGAAGCTTTCTTT,CASSQGLGTEAFF
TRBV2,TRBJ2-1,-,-,TGTGCCAGCTACCGGGATCACAATGAGCAGTTCTTC,CASYRDHNEQFF
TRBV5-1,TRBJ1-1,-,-,TGCGCCAGCAGCTTGGGAGACACTGAAGCTTTCTTT,CASSLGDTEAFF
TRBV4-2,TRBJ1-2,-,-,TGTGCCAGCAGCCAAGCTGCGCGAGGCTACACCTTC,CASSQAARGYTF
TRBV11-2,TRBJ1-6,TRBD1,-,TGTGCCAGCAGCTTGGACAGGGATAATTCACCCCTCCACTTT,CASSLDRDNSPLHF
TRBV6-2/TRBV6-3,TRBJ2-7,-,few,TGTGCCAGCAGTTTTACCCCTCGAGGAGGTGGCTACGAGCAGTACTTC,CASSFTPRGGGYEQYF
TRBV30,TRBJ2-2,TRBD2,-,TGTGCCTGGAGTGTACTCTGGGGGACTAGCGGGCCTACGAACACCGGGGAGCTGTTTTTT,CAWSVLWGTSGPTNTGELFF
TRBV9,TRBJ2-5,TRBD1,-,TGTGCCAGCAGCCCCCGGACAGGGTGGGGGCAAGAGACCCAGTACTTC,CASSPRTGWGQETQYF
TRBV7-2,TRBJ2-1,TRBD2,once,TGTGCCAGCACCCTTAGCGGGATAAAACACAATGAGCAGTTCTTC,CASTLSGIKHNEQFF
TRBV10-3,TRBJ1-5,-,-,TGTGCCATCAGTGAAGTCGACAGTGGCCAGCCCCAGCATTTT,CAISEVDSGQPQHF
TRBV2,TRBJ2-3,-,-,TGTGCCAGCAGTGACGAGACTTTCTTAACAGATACGCAGTATTTT,CASSDETFLTDTQYF
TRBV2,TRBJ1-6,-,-,TGTGCCAGCCGCGGGGTGGGGAATTCACCCCTCCACTTT,CASRGVGNSPLHF